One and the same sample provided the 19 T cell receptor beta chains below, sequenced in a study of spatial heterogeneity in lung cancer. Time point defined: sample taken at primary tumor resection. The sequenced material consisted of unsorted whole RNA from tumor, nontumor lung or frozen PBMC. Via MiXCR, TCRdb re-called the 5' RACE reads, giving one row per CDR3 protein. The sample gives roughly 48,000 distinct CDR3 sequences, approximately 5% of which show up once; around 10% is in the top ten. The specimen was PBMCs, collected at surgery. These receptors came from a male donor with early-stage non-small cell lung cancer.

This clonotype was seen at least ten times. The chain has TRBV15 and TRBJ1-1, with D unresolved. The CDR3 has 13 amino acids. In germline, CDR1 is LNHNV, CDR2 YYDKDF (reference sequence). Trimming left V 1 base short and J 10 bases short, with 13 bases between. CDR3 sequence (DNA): TGTGCCACCAGCAGAGTAGGGTCGCGGGGAGCTTTCTTT. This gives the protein CATSRVGSRGAFF. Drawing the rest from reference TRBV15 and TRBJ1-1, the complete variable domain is DAMVIQNPRYQVTQFGKPVTLSCSQTLNHNVMYWYQQKSSQAPKLLFHYYDKDFNNEADTPDNFQSRRPNTSFCFLDIRSPGLGDTAMYLCATSRVGSRGAFFGQGTRLTVV.

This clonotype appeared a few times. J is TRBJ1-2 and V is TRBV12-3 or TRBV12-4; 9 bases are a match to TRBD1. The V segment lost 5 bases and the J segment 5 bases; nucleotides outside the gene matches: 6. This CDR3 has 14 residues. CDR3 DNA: TGTGCCAGCAGTGCCTGGGACAGGGATTATGGCTACACCTTC. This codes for CASSAWDRDYGYTF.

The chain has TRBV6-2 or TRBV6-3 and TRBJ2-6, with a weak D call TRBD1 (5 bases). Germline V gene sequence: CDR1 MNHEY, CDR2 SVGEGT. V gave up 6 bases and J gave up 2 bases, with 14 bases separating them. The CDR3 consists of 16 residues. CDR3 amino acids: CASSKRGFTGANVLTF. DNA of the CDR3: TGTGCCAGCAGCAAAAGGGGATTCACTGGGGCCAACGTCCTGACTTTC.

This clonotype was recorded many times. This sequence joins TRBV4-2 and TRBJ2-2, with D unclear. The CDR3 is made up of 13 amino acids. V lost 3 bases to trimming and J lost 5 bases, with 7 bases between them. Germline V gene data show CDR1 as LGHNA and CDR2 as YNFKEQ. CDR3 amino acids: CASSHETTGELFF. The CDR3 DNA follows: TGTGCCAGCAGCCATGAGACGACCGGGGAGCTGTTTTTT.

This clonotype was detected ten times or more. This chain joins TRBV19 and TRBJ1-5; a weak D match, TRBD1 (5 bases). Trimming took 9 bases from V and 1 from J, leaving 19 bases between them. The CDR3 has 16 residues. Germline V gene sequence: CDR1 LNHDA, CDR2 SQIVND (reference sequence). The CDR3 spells CASPFPGRPSNQPQHF. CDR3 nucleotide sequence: TGTGCCAGCCCTTTTCCGGGACGCCCCAGCAATCAGCCCCAGCATTTT.

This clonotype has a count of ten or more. The DNA of the CDR3 is TGTGCCAGTAGTATAGAAGGGCCTGGACTAGCGGGAGGGAGCACCGGGGAGCTGTTTTTT. Translated, it gives CASSIEGPGLAGGSTGELFF. This sequence joins TRBV19 and TRBJ2-2; 15 bases are a match to TRBD2. The V segment lost 0 bases and the J segment 4 bases; nucleotides outside the gene matches: 9. The CDR3 totals 20 residues. Germline values: CDR1 LNHDA, CDR2 SQIVND (reference sequence). Supplemented by reference TRBV19 and TRBJ2-2, the full variable domain reads DGGITQSPKYLFRKEGQNVTLSCEQNLNHDAMYWYRQDPGQGLRLIYYSQIVNDFQKGDIAEGYSVSREKKESFPLTVTSAQKNPTAFYLCASSIEGPGLAGGSTGELFFGEGSRLTVL.

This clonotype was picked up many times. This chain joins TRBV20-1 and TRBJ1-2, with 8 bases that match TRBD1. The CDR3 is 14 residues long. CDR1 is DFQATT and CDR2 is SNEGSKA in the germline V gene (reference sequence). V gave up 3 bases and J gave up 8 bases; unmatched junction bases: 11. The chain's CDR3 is CSARPGQGTGGYTF. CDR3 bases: TGCAGTGCTAGGCCCGGACAGGGAACGGGAGGCTACACCTTC.

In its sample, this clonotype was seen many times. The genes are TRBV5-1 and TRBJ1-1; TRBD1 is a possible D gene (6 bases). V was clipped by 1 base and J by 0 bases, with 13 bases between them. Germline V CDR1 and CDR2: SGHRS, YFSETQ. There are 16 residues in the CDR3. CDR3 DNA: TGCGCCAGCAGCTTGTGGGACACGAGGGTGAACACTGAAGCTTTCTTT. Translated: CASSLWDTRVNTEAFF.

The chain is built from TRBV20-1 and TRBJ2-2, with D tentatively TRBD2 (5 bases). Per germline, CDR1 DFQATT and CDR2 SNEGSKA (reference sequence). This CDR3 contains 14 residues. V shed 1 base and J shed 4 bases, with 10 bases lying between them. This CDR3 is CSARGWTRTGELFF. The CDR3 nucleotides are TGCAGTGCTAGAGGTTGGACTCGCACCGGGGAGCTGTTTTTT.

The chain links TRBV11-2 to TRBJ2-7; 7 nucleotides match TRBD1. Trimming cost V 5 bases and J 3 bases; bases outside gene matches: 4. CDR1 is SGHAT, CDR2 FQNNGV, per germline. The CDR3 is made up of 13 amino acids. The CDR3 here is CASSPSGGYEQYF. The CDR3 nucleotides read TGTGCCAGCAGCCCGTCAGGGGGCTACGAGCAGTACTTC.

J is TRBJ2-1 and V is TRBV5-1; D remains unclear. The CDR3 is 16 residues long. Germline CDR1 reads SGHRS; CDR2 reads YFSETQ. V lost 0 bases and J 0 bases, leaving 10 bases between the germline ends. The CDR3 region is CASSLAGTSSYNEQFF. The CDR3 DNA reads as TGCGCCAGCAGCTTGGCGGGTACCAGCTCCTACAATGAGCAGTTCTTC. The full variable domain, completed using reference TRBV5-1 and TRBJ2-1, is KAGVTQTPRYLIKTRGQQVTLSCSPISGHRSVSWYQQTPGQGLQFLFEYFSETQRNKGNFPGRFSGRQFSNSRSEMNVSTLELGDSALYLCASSLAGTSSYNEQFFGPGTRLTVL.

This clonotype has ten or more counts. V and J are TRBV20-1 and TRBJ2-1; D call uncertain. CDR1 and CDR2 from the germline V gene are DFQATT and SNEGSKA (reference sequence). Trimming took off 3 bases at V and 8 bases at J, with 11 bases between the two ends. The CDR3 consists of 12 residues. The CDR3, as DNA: TGCAGTGCTAGGGGCATCGGCCATGAGCAGTTCTTC. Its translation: CSARGIGHEQFF.

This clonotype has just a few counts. This chain's CDR3 is CSARDLGFRDEQFF. The CDR3 DNA follows: TGCAGTGCTAGAGATCTGGGCTTTCGGGATGAGCAGTTCTTC. The chain uses TRBV20-1 and TRBJ2-1; D unclear. The V gene lost 0 bases and the J gene lost 8 bases, with 14 bases spanning the gap. This CDR3 has 14 amino acids. The V gene's germline CDR1 is DFQATT and CDR2 SNEGSKA (reference sequence).

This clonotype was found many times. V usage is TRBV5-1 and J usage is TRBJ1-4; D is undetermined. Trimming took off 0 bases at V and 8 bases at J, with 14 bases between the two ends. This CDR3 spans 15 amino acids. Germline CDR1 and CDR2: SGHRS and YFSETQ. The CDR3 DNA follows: TGCGCCAGCAGCTTGGTGGGCTCCTATGGGGAAAAACTGTTTTTT. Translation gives CASSLVGSYGEKLFF.

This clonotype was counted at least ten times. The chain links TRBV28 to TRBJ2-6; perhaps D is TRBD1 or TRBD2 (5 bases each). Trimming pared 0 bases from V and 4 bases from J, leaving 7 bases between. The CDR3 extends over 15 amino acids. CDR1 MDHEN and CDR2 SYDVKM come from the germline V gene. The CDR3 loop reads CASSLWGTGANVLTF. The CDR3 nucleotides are TGTGCCAGCAGTTTATGGGGGACCGGGGCCAACGTCCTGACTTTC.

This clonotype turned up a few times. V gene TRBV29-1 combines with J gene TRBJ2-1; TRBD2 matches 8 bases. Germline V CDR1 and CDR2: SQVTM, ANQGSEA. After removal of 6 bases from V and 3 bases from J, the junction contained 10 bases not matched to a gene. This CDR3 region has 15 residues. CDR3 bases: TGCAGCGTCACCTCACTAGCGGAGAGCTACAATGAGCAGTTCTTC. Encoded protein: CSVTSLAESYNEQFF.

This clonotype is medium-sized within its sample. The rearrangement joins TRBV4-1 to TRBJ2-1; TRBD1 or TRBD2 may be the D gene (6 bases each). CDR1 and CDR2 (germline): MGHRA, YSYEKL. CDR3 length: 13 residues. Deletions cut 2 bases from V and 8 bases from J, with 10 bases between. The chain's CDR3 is CASSQFRGDEQFF. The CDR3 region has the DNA TGCGCCAGCAGCCAATTTAGGGGGGATGAGCAGTTCTTC.

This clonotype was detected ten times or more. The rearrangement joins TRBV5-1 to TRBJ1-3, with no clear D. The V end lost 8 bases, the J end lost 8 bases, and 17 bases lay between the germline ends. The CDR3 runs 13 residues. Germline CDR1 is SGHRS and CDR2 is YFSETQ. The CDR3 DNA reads TGCGCCAGACCCCGGACGCCCGGGGACACCATATATTTT. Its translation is CARPRTPGDTIYF.

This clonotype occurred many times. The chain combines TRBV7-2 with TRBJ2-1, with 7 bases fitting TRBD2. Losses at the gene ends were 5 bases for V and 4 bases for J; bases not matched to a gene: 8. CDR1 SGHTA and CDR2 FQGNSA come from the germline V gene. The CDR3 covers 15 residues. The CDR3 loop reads CASSLAGVSYNEQFF. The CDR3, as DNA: TGTGCCAGCAGCCTCGCGGGAGTTTCGTACAATGAGCAGTTCTTC.